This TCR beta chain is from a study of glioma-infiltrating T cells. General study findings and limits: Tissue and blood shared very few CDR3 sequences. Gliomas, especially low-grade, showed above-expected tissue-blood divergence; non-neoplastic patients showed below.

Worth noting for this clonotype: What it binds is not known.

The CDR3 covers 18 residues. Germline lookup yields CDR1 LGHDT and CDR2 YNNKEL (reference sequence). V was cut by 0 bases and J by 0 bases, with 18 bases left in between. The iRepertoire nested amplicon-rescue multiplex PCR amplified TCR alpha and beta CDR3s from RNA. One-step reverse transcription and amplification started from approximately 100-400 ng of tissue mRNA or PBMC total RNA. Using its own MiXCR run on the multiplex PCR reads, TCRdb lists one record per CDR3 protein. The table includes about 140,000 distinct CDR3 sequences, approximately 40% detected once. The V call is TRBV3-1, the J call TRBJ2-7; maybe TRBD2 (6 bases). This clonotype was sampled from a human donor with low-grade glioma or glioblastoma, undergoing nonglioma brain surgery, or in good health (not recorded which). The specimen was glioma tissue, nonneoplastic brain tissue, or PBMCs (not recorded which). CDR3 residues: CASSQERFGSSDSYEQYF. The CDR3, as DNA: TGTGCCAGCAGCCAAGAACGATTCGGGAGCTCGGACTCCTACGAGCAGTACTTC.